This record covers a single TCR beta chain. Its antigen is still unknown. V shed 5 bases and J 1 base; nucleotides not matched to a gene: 5. Germline values: CDR1 SGHTA, CDR2 FQGNSA. This CDR3 spans 15 amino acids. MiXCR, run by TCRdb on the multiplex PCR reads, gives a single entry per CDR3 protein. The sample has 20,000 to 25,000 distinct CDR3 sequences; roughly 55% are singletons. This specimen comes from a study of breast tumors, draining lymph nodes, adjacent tissues. Findings of the study overall: That most tumor T cells come from lymph nodes remained unproven.

The clonotype was recovered from a female donor with breast cancer. Some clones in this sample may be carry-over from other donors' samples. Sequencing input: breast tumor tissue. V is TRBV7-2 and J is TRBJ2-3; 8 bases map to TRBD2. The CDR3 bases are TGTGCCAGCAGCAGCGGGGGCGGGGGCACAGATACGCAGTATTTT. Residues: CASSSGGGGTDTQYF.